One and the same sample provided the 25 T cell receptor gamma chains below, sequenced in a study of gamma-delta chains in newborns, infants, children. TCRdb called clones from the reads again using CATT. The data show about 860 gamma-chain clones, roughly 70% seen once. What was sequenced was blood. These receptors originate from a child who was a newborn, infant or young child, either healthy, febrile or measles-vaccinated (not recorded which).

The called J gene is TRGJ1 or TRGJ2, whereas the V gene has no call. This CDR3 contains 14 residues. The CDR3 DNA follows: TGTGCCTTGTGGGAGGGCGGGGCCGAATTGGAGAAACTCTTT. Translated: CALWEGGAELEKLF.

The V gene is TRGV9; the J gene was not called. The germline V gene has CDR1 GITISATS and CDR2 ISYDGTV (reference sequence). CDR3 length equals 15 residues. The DNA for the CDR3 is TGTGCCTTGTGGGAGGGGGAGTTGTGCAAAAAAATCAAGGTCTTT. Its protein is CALWEGELCKKIKVF.

On this clone itself: A read error may account for a junction end that differs from germline. CDR3 loop: CAWWEVLNQELGKKIKVF. The CDR3 coding sequence is TGTGCCTGGTGGGAGGTGCTGAACCAAGAGTTGGGCAAAAAAATCAAGGTATTT. This sequence joins TRGV9 and TRGJP. The J gene, left out of TCRdb, was set here by checking the DNA against germline. This CDR3 comprises 18 residues. Germline values: CDR1 GITISATS, CDR2 ISYDGTV (reference sequence).

This clone was seen only once. The gene calls are TRGV4 and TRGJ1 or TRGJ2. TCRdb supplies no J gene; here it was assigned by aligning the nucleotide sequence to germline. The CDR3 runs 13 residues. V dropped 0 bases and J dropped 7; count of bases not matched to a gene: 6. CDR1 and CDR2 from the germline V gene are EGSTGY and YDSYTSSV. CDR3 sequence: CATWDGRRYKKLF. The CDR3 DNA reads as TGTGCCACCTGGGATGGGCGGAGGTATAAGAAACTCTTT.

Note on this clone: A far larger clone is just one base off, so this is likely a read error. Other DNA sequences in the same sample also yield this CDR3. The J gene is uncalled and the V gene is TRGV9. The germline V gene encodes CDR1 GITISATS and CDR2 ISYDGTV (reference sequence). This CDR3 comprises 16 residues. CDR3 protein: CALWEVQELGKKIKVF. CDR3 DNA sequence: TGTGCCTTGTGGGAGGTGCAAGAGTTGGGCAAAAAAATCAAGGTCTTT.

With respect to this clone: A much bigger clone sits one base away, suggesting this may be a read error. Additional DNA sequences in this sample encode the identical CDR3. This rearrangement joins TRGV9 to TRGJP. The J gene was not available in TCRdb and was assigned here by matching the DNA to germline segments. CDR1 is GITISATS and CDR2 is ISYDGTV in the germline V gene (reference sequence). This CDR3 is built from 15 residues. V gave up 2 bases and J gave up 7 bases; unmatched junction bases: 2. CDR3 nucleotides: TGTGCCTTGTGGGAGGGGGAGTTGGGCAAAAAAATCAAGGTATTT. Translation gives CALWEGELGKKIKVF.

V gene TRGV2 combines with J gene TRGJ1 or TRGJ2. TCRdb leaves out the J gene; it was filled in here by matching the DNA to germline. Germline lookup yields CDR1 EGSNGY and CDR2 YDSYNSKV. This CDR3 region has 14 residues. V shed 0 bases, J shed 4 bases, and the junction held 6 bases outside the gene matches. The CDR3 region has the DNA TGTGCCACCTGGGACGGGCCGGGGTATTATAAGAAACTCTTT. It yields the protein CATWDGPGYYKKLF.

The CDR3 sequence: CALWEIEELGKKIKVF. In DNA form, the CDR3 reads TGTGCCTTGTGGGAAATAGAAGAGTTGGGCAAAAAAATCAAGGTATTT. This rearrangement joins TRGV9 to TRGJP. TCRdb does not report a J gene; here it was assigned by matching the DNA to germline references. V was clipped by 4 bases and J by 5 bases; unmatched bases: 5. Germline assignment: CDR1 GITISATS and CDR2 ISYDGTV (reference sequence). The CDR3 runs 16 residues.

There are a few counts of this clone. With a much larger clone just one base away, this may be a read error. This sequence joins TRGV9 and TRGJP. The J gene, missing from TCRdb, was assigned here through DNA to germline matching. From germline, CDR1 is GITISATS and CDR2 ISYDGTV (reference sequence). CDR3 length: 16 amino acids. Here the CDR3 reads CALWEVQEVGKKIKVF. The CDR3 coding sequence is TGTGCCTTGTGGGAGGTGCAAGAGGTGGGCAAAAAAATCAAGGTATTT.

As regards this clone: The junction departs from the called germline gene at one end, perhaps through a read error. The chain joins TRGV9 to TRGJP. The J gene is absent in TCRdb and was assigned here via DNA matching to germline. Per the germline V gene, CDR1 is GITISATS and CDR2 is ISYDGTV (reference sequence). CDR3 length: 16 residues. The CDR3: CALWAVHVLGKKIKVF. For the CDR3, the DNA is TGTGCCTTGTGGGCGGTGCATGTGTTGGGCAAAAAAATCAAGGTATTT.

The J gene is TRGJ1 or TRGJ2, the V gene TRGV3. Because TCRdb records no J gene, it was assigned here through a match of the DNA to germline. J gave up 5 bases and V 3 bases, and 4 bases lay outside the gene matches. Germline V lookup: CDR1 VTNTFY, CDR2 YDVSTARD (reference sequence). There are 12 residues in the CDR3. CDR3 region: CATWDPDYKKLF. In DNA, the CDR3 is TGTGCCACCTGGGACCCGGATTATAAGAAACTCTTT.

The rearrangement joins TRGV9 to TRGJP. CDR1 GITISATS and CDR2 ISYDGTV come from the germline V gene (reference sequence). J gave up 6 bases and V 0 bases, and 5 bases lay outside the gene matches. The CDR3 totals 17 residues. The CDR3 DNA follows: TGTGCCTTGTGGGAGGTGCACCGAGAGTTGGGCAAAAAAATCAAGGTATTT. It specifies CALWEVHRELGKKIKVF.

J gene TRGJ1 or TRGJ2 was identified, but the V gene was not called. The CDR3 spans 10 residues. The CDR3 loop is CALWEVKKLF. Here the CDR3 DNA reads TGTGCCTTGTGGGAGGTCAAGAAACTCTTT.

As regards this clone: Other DNA sequences of this sample code for an identical CDR3. This rearrangement joins TRGV9 to TRGJP. TCRdb gives no J gene; it was assigned here by matching the DNA to germline. With 0 bases clipped from V and 7 bases from J, the junction kept 6 bases outside the gene matches. Germline V gene data show CDR1 as GITISATS and CDR2 as ISYDGTV (reference sequence). The CDR3 has 17 residues. CDR3 bases: TGTGCCTTGTGGGAGGTGCGAGGGGAGTTGGGCAAAAAAATCAAGGTATTT. Translating it yields CALWEVRGELGKKIKVF.

On this clone: At the DNA level, this CDR3 is encoded by other sequences in the same sample as well. The chain is built from TRGV3 and TRGJ1 or TRGJ2. The J gene, left out of TCRdb, was set here by checking the DNA against germline. Germline V lookup: CDR1 VTNTFY, CDR2 YDVSTARD (reference sequence). The V and J ends lost 4 bases and 6 bases, in that order; junction bases with no gene match: 9. The CDR3 has 13 residues. The CDR3, as DNA: TGTGCCACCTGGGATAGGCGGGGTTATAAGAAACTCTTT. The encoded protein is CATWDRRGYKKLF.

Notes on this clone: It is likely a read error: a sequence one base away is far more abundant. Other DNA sequences in this specimen translate into the identical CDR3. V gene TRGV9 combines with J gene TRGJP. In germline, CDR1 is GITISATS, CDR2 ISYDGTV (reference sequence). CDR3 length: 16 amino acids. The ends lost 0 bases at V and 6 bases at J; junction bases unmatched: 2. CDR3 sequence: CALWEVLELGKKIKVF. The CDR3 nucleotides are TGTGCCTTGTGGGAGGTGCTAGAGTTGGGCAAAAAAATCAAGGTATTT.

Here the J gene is TRGJ1 or TRGJ2 and the V gene is not called. The CDR3 totals 15 residues. CDR3 amino acids: CATWDRPVGGYKKLF. The CDR3 coding sequence is TGTGCCACCTGGGACAGGCCAGTTGGCGGTTATAAGAAACTCTTT.

J gene TRGJP was identified, but the V gene was not called. The CDR3 loop spans 15 amino acids. Here the CDR3 reads CALWVHELGKKIKVF. CDR3 sequence (DNA): TGTGCCTTGTGGGTACACGAGTTGGGCAAAAAAATCAAGGTATTT.

With respect to this clone: Other nucleotide sequences from this sample produce the same CDR3. The chain has TRGV9 and TRGJP. The J gene, absent from TCRdb, was called here by matching the DNA to germline. Germline CDR1 reads GITISATS; CDR2 reads ISYDGTV (reference sequence). J gave up 4 bases and V 3 bases, and 3 bases lay outside the gene matches. The CDR3 length is 16 residues. The CDR3 DNA follows: TGTGCCTTGTGGGAGATCCAAGAGTTGGGCAAAAAAATCAAGGTATTT. This codes for CALWEIQELGKKIKVF.

V usage is TRGV2 and J usage is TRGJP2. TCRdb records no J gene; here it was assigned by comparing the DNA to germline. J gave up 1 base and V 3 bases, and 5 bases lay outside the gene matches. The CDR3 spans 15 residues. The germline V gene encodes CDR1 EGSNGY and CDR2 YDSYNSKV. The CDR3 here is CATWDTSSSDWIKTF. The CDR3, as DNA: TGTGCCACCTGGGACACTTCTAGTAGTGATTGGATCAAGACGTTT.

This clone was found a few times. The chain joins TRGV3 to TRGJ1 or TRGJ2. The J gene, missing from TCRdb, was assigned here through DNA to germline matching. CDR3 size: 14 residues. Germline assignment: CDR1 VTNTFY and CDR2 YDVSTARD (reference sequence). V was clipped by 0 bases and J by 2 bases; unmatched bases: 4. DNA of the CDR3: TGTGCCACCTGGGACAGGCGGGATTATTATAAGAAACTCTTT. Amino acids: CATWDRRDYYKKLF.

The chain employs TRGV4 and TRGJ1 or TRGJ2. In the absence of a J gene in TCRdb, the DNA was matched to germline to assign it here. The V segment lost 5 bases and the J segment 4 bases; nucleotides outside the gene matches: 2. There are 11 residues in the CDR3. Germline lookup yields CDR1 EGSTGY and CDR2 YDSYTSSV. The CDR3 nucleotides are TGTGCCACCTGGGGGTATTATAAGAAACTCTTT. Its translation is CATWGYYKKLF.

Points on this clone: Other DNA sequences in this sample translate to the same CDR3. The rearrangement uses TRGV9 and TRGJP. No J gene is reported in TCRdb; it was inferred here by comparing the DNA with germline. CDR1 is GITISATS, CDR2 ISYDGTV, per germline (reference sequence). The CDR3 length is 14 residues. After removal of 0 bases from V and 11 bases from J, the junction contained 1 base not matched to a gene. The CDR3 is CALWEVLGKKIKVF. For the CDR3, the DNA is TGTGCCTTGTGGGAGGTGCTGGGCAAAAAAATCAAGGTATTT.

The J gene corresponds to TRGJP2; a V gene call is absent. The CDR3 totals 14 residues. CDR3 sequence reads: CATWDGQNDWIKTF. The CDR3 DNA reads TGTGCCACCTGGGACGGGCAGAATGATTGGATCAAGACGTTT.

This clone was counted once. A far larger clone is one base from this, pointing to a likely read error. Other DNA sequences in the sample encode the same CDR3. The J gene call is TRGJP, but no V gene call exists. There are 16 residues in the CDR3. CDR3 region: CALWELQELGKKIKVF. CDR3 in DNA: TGTGCCTTGTGGGAGTTGCAAGAGTTGGGCAAAAAAATCAAGGTATTT.